This T cell receptor (beta chain) was recorded in a study of T-cell reconstitution after alpha-beta-depleted transplantation in children. V shed 6 bases, J shed 12 bases, and the junction held 9 bases outside the gene matches. The CDR3 has 13 amino acids. Looked up from germline, CDR1 is SNHLY and CDR2 is FYNNEI. Findings of the study overall: Counts and diversity of T cells one year after transplant came mostly from newly produced T cells. For some patients, TCRbeta diversity was high at day 60 because of recipient T cells and thymic progenitors that survived. Where alpha-beta T cells came from about two months after transplant was reportedly several hundred expanded graft clones.

The TCRbeta library incorporated unique molecular identifiers. TCRdb recomputed calls from the PCR reads with MiXCR, one row per CDR3 protein. This table has approximately 97,000 distinct CDR3 sequences, about 7.5% appearing once. This clonotype was seen many times. The antigen is undetermined. This receptor was taken from a boy between 2 and 15 years old with acute lymphoblastic leukemia, due to receive a stem cell transplant. V usage is TRBV2 and J usage is TRBJ2-1, with 9 bases matching TRBD1. Sample: PBMCs, taken before TCRalphabeta/CD19-depleted stem cell transplant. CDR3 protein: CASSGQGLVWQFF. Written as DNA, the CDR3 is TGTGCCAGCAGCGGACAGGGGCTAGTATGGCAGTTCTTC.